Shown below are 5 T cell receptor beta chains from a single sample sequenced in a study of cytomegalovirus exposure and HLA in healthy donors. The PCR ran on 60 Vbeta and 13 Jbeta primers. Clones were sequenced by immunoSEQ multiplex PCR, and TCRdb holds only the in-frame ones, with some missing. The data show some 130,000 clones, roughly 80% seen once. Material for sequencing was PBMCs. The receptor source for this set is a woman in her fifties or sixties in good health and CMV-seropositive.

This clone has only a few counts. This chain connects TRBV5-4 to TRBJ2-5; tentative D call: TRBD2 (6 bases). From germline, CDR1 is SGHNT and CDR2 YYREEE (reference sequence). The CDR3 loop spans 15 amino acids. Trimming removed 3 bases at V and 4 bases at J, with 16 bases between. CDR3 protein: CASSSTTGSLETQYF. The DNA for the CDR3 is TGTGCCAGCAGCTCTACAACCGGGAGTCTAGAGACCCAGTACTTC.

The V and J genes are TRBV18 and TRBJ2-7; 7 positions match TRBD2. From germline, CDR1 is KGHSH and CDR2 LQKENI. This CDR3 spans 14 amino acids. Trimming at V came to 3 bases and at J to 1 base, leaving 3 bases not matched to a gene. This chain's CDR3 is CASSPTGGSYEQYF. The CDR3 DNA is TGTGCCAGCTCACCGACGGGGGGATCCTACGAGCAGTACTTC.

This chain joins TRBV4-1 and TRBJ2-3, with a weak D call TRBD2 (7 bases). The CDR3 runs 17 residues. Per germline, CDR1 MGHRA and CDR2 YSYEKL. The V and J ends lost 0 bases and 0 bases respectively, with 13 bases between them. CDR3 protein: CASSQEGGGFSTDTQYF. In DNA, the CDR3 is TGCGCCAGCAGCCAAGAAGGCGGGGGCTTCAGCACAGATACGCAGTATTTT.

The rearrangement uses TRBV6-5 and TRBJ2-7; D is possibly TRBD1 (6 bases). Per the germline V gene, CDR1 is MNHEY and CDR2 is SVGAGI. The CDR3 length is 14 residues. The V end was cut by 8 bases, the J end by 5 bases, with 19 bases between. CDR3 in amino acids: CASAYSGVAHEQYF. Written as DNA, the CDR3 is TGTGCCAGCGCCTATTCAGGGGTAGCCCACGAGCAGTACTTC.

V gene TRBV18 combines with J gene TRBJ2-5, with no clear D. CDR1 and CDR2 (germline): KGHSH, LQKENI. Trimming removed 0 bases at V and 5 bases at J, with 7 bases between. The CDR3 extends over 13 amino acids. The CDR3 reads CASSPPSSETQYF. The DNA of the CDR3 is TGTGCCAGCTCACCACCGTCGTCGGAGACCCAGTACTTC.